This T cell receptor beta chain was observed in a study of beta chain features in type 1 diabetes. CDR1 is SGHTA and CDR2 is FQGNSA in the germline V gene. V was cut by 4 bases and J by 4 bases, with 10 bases left in between. This CDR3 has 13 amino acids. CD4+ cells of the naive, central memory, regulatory and stem cell-like memory types were sorted via CD45RO/CCR7/CD25/CD127/CD95/CD27. Findings and caveats of the study: People with Type 1 diabetes carried modestly yet significantly shorter TCRB CDR3s in all four CD4+ subsets.

This clone has just a few counts. The antigen is undetermined. Isolated RNA was reverse transcribed in full, so expressed TCRB transcripts were sequenced. TCRdb's copy holds only in-frame clones and misses some; the assay was immunoSEQ multiplex PCR. The data hold 100,000 to 150,000 clones, with roughly 17% observed a single time. This clonotype was sampled from a man aged 18 to 29 with type 1 diabetes. Input material: central memory CD4+ T cells from blood. This chain joins TRBV7-2 and TRBJ1-1, with TRBD1 as a possible D gene (6 bases). In DNA form, the CDR3 reads TGTGCCAGCAGCTACAGGGATCGCACTGAAGCTTTCTTT. This encodes CASSYRDRTEAFF.